This record concerns one TCR beta chain sequence. This sample is drawn from a study of blood T cell repertoires in COVID-19. Original processing methods: By means of reference gene primer amplification, nucleated cell counts were estimated. Profiling relied on immunoSEQ multiplex PCR, and the TCRdb table lists in-frame clones only, not all of them. That table is the source of V, J and clone size, and D and trimming were worked out from the DNA. The table shows around 240,000 clones, with about 80% occurring only once. With 3 bases clipped from V and 1 base from J, the junction kept 3 bases outside the gene matches. The germline V gene has CDR1 SGDLS and CDR2 YYNGEE. The CDR3 loop spans 15 amino acids.

J is TRBJ1-1 and V is TRBV9, with TRBD1 identical over 10 bases. The TCR originated in a woman between 45 and 65 years old with acute or convalescent COVID-19. Sequencing was done on a sample of peripheral blood. CDR3: CASSDWDRGNTEAFF. The CDR3, as DNA: TGTGCCAGCAGCGATTGGGACAGGGGGAACACTGAAGCTTTCTTT.